These 2 T cell receptor beta chains share one sample of origin, sequenced in a study of T-cell memory formation after mild COVID-19. TCRdb processed the 5' RACE reads anew with MiXCR; each CDR3 protein has one entry. Found here are 200,000 to 250,000 distinct CDR3 sequences, over 9.5% of them singletons; the top ten hold 3.5% to 4%. Sequencing was carried out using PBMCs or a T cell subset sorted from them (not recorded which). The receptors stem from a man aged 18 to 29 who had mild COVID-19 (a few samples of this study predate the infection). Cell type and time point are not known.

This clonotype was recorded at least ten times. This CDR3 is CSALHGGYNSPLHF. CDR3 nucleotides: TGCAGTGCTCTCCACGGGGGGTATAATTCACCCCTCCACTTT. J is TRBJ1-6 and V is TRBV20-1; maybe TRBD1 (5 bases). The CDR3 covers 14 residues. V lost 5 bases and J 4 bases, leaving 12 bases between the germline ends. Germline lookup yields CDR1 DFQATT and CDR2 SNEGSKA (reference sequence).

V is TRBV4-3 and J is TRBJ2-3, with 14 nucleotides matching TRBD2. This CDR3 region has 17 residues. J gave up 10 bases and V 4 bases, and 13 bases lay outside the gene matches. Per germline, CDR1 LGHNA and CDR2 YSLEER. CDR3 sequence: CASSLHVGTSGGWAQYF. CDR3 nucleotide sequence: TGCGCCAGCAGCCTCCATGTGGGGACTAGCGGGGGATGGGCGCAGTATTTT.